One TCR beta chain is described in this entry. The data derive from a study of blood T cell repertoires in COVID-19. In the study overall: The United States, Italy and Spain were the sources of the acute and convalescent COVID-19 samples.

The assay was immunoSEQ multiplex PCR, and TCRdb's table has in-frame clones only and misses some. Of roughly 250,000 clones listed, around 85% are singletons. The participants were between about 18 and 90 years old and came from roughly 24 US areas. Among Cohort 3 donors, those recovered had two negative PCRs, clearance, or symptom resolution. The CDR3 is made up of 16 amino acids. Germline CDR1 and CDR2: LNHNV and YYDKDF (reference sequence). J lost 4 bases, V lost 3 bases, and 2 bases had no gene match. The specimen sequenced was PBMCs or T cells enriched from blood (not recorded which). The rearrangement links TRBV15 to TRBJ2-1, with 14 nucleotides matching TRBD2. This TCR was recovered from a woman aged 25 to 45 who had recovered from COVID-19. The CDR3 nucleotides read TGTGCCACCAGCAGGGGACTAGCGGGGGAGTACAATGAGCAGTTCTTC. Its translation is CATSRGLAGEYNEQFF.